This T cell receptor (beta chain) was observed in a study of T cell responses to AZD1222 COVID-19 vaccine. This table comes from immunoSEQ multiplex PCR, and its TCRdb copy is limited to in-frame clones, with some not included. The data show 130,000 or so clones, with about 86% seen just once and around 12% held by the top ten. A word on this clone: The antigen is undetermined.

Findings of the study overall: Donors were largely white British and mainly female; clonal diversity was possibly underestimated.

The receptor comes from an adult in good health. Sequencing used peripheral blood, obtained on day 0 of AZD1222 vaccination.

The CDR3, as DNA: TGCGCCAGCAGCCAGGAGGGATCTGGCAATCAGCCCCAGCATTTT. Translation: CASSQEGSGNQPQHF. V is TRBV4-3 and J is TRBJ1-5; D is unresolved. Between the trimmed V and J ends, which lost 3 bases and 2 bases, there was a span of 11 bases. The germline gives CDR1 LGHNA, CDR2 YSLEER. The CDR3 covers 15 residues.